Below are 23 T cell receptor beta chains sequenced from a single sample in a study of CD4+ T cells in melanoma. Clones were read by immunoSEQ multiplex PCR, and TCRdb kept only the in-frame ones, dropping some. The data show 11,000 to 15,000 clones, with 68% seen just once and about a sixth held by the top ten. Sequences were obtained from cells from a culture (not recorded whether cultured in vitro). The receptors here all came from a human donor with melanoma.

This chain joins TRBV6-6 and TRBJ2-5, with D maybe TRBD1 (6 bases). V lost 7 bases to trimming and J lost 2 bases, with 11 bases between them. This CDR3 is 13 amino acids long. Germline V CDR1 and CDR2: MNHNY, SVGAGI (reference sequence). CDR3 loop: CASTSGQQETQYF. In DNA form, the CDR3 reads TGTGCCAGCACCAGCGGACAGCAAGAGACCCAGTACTTC.

This clone was found a few times. The chain recombines TRBV6-1 with TRBJ1-5; 7 bases agree with TRBD1. In germline, CDR1 is MNHNS, CDR2 SASEGT. This CDR3 is 15 amino acids long. The V and J ends lost 2 bases and 2 bases, in that order; junction bases with no gene match: 3. This CDR3 reads CASSETGEGNQPQHF. The CDR3 DNA reads TGTGCCAGCAGTGAAACAGGGGAAGGCAATCAGCCCCAGCATTTT.

The rearrangement joins TRBV10-3 to TRBJ1-2; D might be TRBD1 (6 bases). CDR3 length: 15 residues. Per germline, CDR1 ENHRY and CDR2 SYGVKD. V shed 6 bases and J shed 4 bases, with 18 bases lying between them. The CDR3 sequence: CAIRPPQGQGYGYTF. CDR3 sequence (DNA): TGTGCCATCAGGCCTCCACAGGGTCAGGGCTATGGCTACACCTTC.

This chain links TRBV4-1 with TRBJ1-2, with unresolved D. This CDR3 contains 11 residues. Germline V gives CDR1 MGHRA, CDR2 YSYEKL. Deletions cut 3 bases from V and 6 bases from J, with 5 bases between. The DNA of the CDR3 is TGCGCCAGCAGCCAGAGAAATGGCTACACCTTC. Translating it yields CASSQRNGYTF.

The chain employs TRBV9 and TRBJ1-6; no clear D gene. Germline V gene data show CDR1 as SGDLS and CDR2 as YYNGEE. The germline V and J ends were trimmed by 1 base and 7 bases, with 15 bases remaining between them. There are 16 residues in the CDR3. CDR3 sequence (DNA): TGTGCCAGCAGCGTAAGCCCCTACAGTCGGAATTCACCCCTCCACTTT. Amino acids: CASSVSPYSRNSPLHF. Together with reference TRBV9 and TRBJ1-6, the CDR3 gives the full variable domain: DSGVTQTPKHLITATGQRVTLRCSPRSGDLSVYWYQQSLDQGLQFLIQYYNGEERAKGNILERFSAQQFPDLHSELNLSSLELGDSALYFCASSVSPYSRNSPLHFGNGTRLTVT.

V gene TRBV5-1 combines with J gene TRBJ1-5; no clear D. Germline CDR1 SGHRS, CDR2 YFSETQ. V dropped 2 bases and J dropped 9 bases, with 18 bases sitting between them. The length of the CDR3 is 15 residues. Here the CDR3 reads CASSLAPDSIRPQHF. The CDR3 bases are TGCGCCAGCAGCTTAGCTCCGGATTCAATCAGGCCCCAGCATTTT.

The chain has TRBV30 and TRBJ1-1, with D possibly being TRBD1 (6 bases). The ends were cut back, 8 bases at V and 8 bases at J, with 18 bases in the middle. This CDR3 has 12 residues. CDR1 GTSNPN and CDR2 SVGIG come from the germline V gene (reference sequence). In DNA form, the CDR3 reads TGTGCCCGTAGAAAGGGGGTCGGGGAAGCTTTCTTT. This gives the protein CARRKGVGEAFF. Based on the CDR3 plus reference TRBV30 and TRBJ1-1, the full variable domain is SQTIHQWPATLVQPVGSPLSLECTVEGTSNPNLYWYRQAAGRGLQLLFYSVGIGQISSEVPQNLSASRPQDRQFILSSKKLLLSDSGFYLCARRKGVGEAFFGQGTRLTVV.

The chain recombines TRBV5-1 with TRBJ2-5; TRBD1 aligns across 7 bases. The CDR3 has 14 amino acids. Germline values: CDR1 SGHRS, CDR2 YFSETQ. The trim removed 7 bases at V and 4 bases at J, leaving 10 bases unmatched. CDR3 sequence (DNA): TGCGCCAGCCGACAGGGTCCAGTGGGAGAGACCCAGTACTTC. It codes for CASRQGPVGETQYF.

The V gene is TRBV11-2, the J gene TRBJ1-1; D call uncertain. The ends were cut back, 2 bases at V and 0 bases at J, with 1 base in the middle. CDR3 size: 12 residues. Germline loops: CDR1 SGHAT, CDR2 FQNNGV. CDR3 protein: CASSLLNTEAFF. CDR3 nucleotides: TGTGCCAGCAGCTTATTGAACACTGAAGCTTTCTTT. The whole variable domain, remainder taken from reference TRBV11-2 and TRBJ1-1, is EAGVAQSPRYKIIEKRQSVAFWCNPISGHATLYWYQQILGQGPKLLIQFQNNGVVDDSQLPKDRFSAERLKGVDSTLKIQPAKLEDSAVYLCASSLLNTEAFFGQGTRLTVV.

The rearrangement joins TRBV6-6 to TRBJ2-1; 9 nucleotides agree with TRBD1. The CDR3 loop spans 13 amino acids. J gave up 8 bases and V 6 bases, and 5 bases lay outside the gene matches. Per the germline V gene, CDR1 is MNHNY and CDR2 is SVGAGI (reference sequence). For the CDR3, the DNA is TGTGCCAGCAGGGGGGACAGGGACTATGAGCAGTTCTTC. Translation: CASRGDRDYEQFF.

The chain carries TRBV30 and TRBJ2-5; 11 bases align to TRBD2. The germline V gene encodes CDR1 GTSNPN and CDR2 SVGIG (reference sequence). The V and J ends lost 5 bases and 3 bases, in that order; junction bases with no gene match: 2. The CDR3 is made up of 13 amino acids. As DNA, the CDR3 is TGTGCCTGGGAGGGACTAGCGGAAGAGACCCAGTACTTC. Its translation is CAWEGLAEETQYF. Full variable domain (rest looked up from reference TRBV30 and TRBJ2-5): SQTIHQWPATLVQPVGSPLSLECTVEGTSNPNLYWYRQAAGRGLQLLFYSVGIGQISSEVPQNLSASRPQDRQFILSSKKLLLSDSGFYLCAWEGLAEETQYFGPGTRLLVL.

V usage is TRBV6-5 and J usage is TRBJ2-7; D possibly corresponds to TRBD1 (5 bases). The germline V and J ends were trimmed by 2 bases and 3 bases, with 14 bases remaining between them. Germline V lookup: CDR1 MNHEY, CDR2 SVGAGI. The CDR3 has 15 residues. As DNA, the CDR3 is TGTGCCAGCAGTTACGACAGAGCAGGGCTCTACGAGCAGTACTTC. Its protein product is CASSYDRAGLYEQYF.

CDR3 DNA sequence: TGTGCCAGCAGTTGGGACAGGAACACTGAAGCTTTCTTT. Protein: CASSWDRNTEAFF. The chain joins TRBV6-6 to TRBJ1-1; TRBD1 agrees at 7 bases. Germline assignment: CDR1 MNHNY and CDR2 SVGAGI (reference sequence). The junction had 0 bases not matched to a gene; V was cut back by 4 bases and J by 1 base. CDR3 length equals 13 residues.

The chain recombines TRBV10-3 with TRBJ2-7, with D maybe TRBD2 (6 bases). The V and J ends lost 3 bases and 7 bases respectively, with 10 bases between them. The CDR3 is 12 amino acids. Germline V lookup: CDR1 ENHRY, CDR2 SYGVKD. CDR3 protein: CAISEEGGEQYF. The CDR3 DNA sequence: TGTGCCATCAGTGAAGAAGGAGGGGAGCAGTACTTC.

This clone was counted between two and nine times. The chain recombines TRBV15 with TRBJ1-2; a weak D match, TRBD1 (5 bases). V shed 4 bases and J shed 4 bases, with 16 bases lying between them. Looked up from germline, CDR1 is LNHNV and CDR2 is YYDKDF (reference sequence). The CDR3 spans 15 residues. CDR3 DNA sequence: TGTGCCACCAGCAAGGAGCGACAGTCGATCTATGGCTACACCTTC. This gives the protein CATSKERQSIYGYTF.

In this sample, this clone is medium-sized. CDR3 sequence (DNA): TGTGCCATCAGTGAGGAGGGGACCGGTTCCTACGAGCAGTACTTC. This gives the protein CAISEEGTGSYEQYF. J is TRBJ2-7 and V is TRBV10-3; D is perhaps TRBD1 or TRBD2 (5 bases each). CDR1 ENHRY and CDR2 SYGVKD come from the germline V gene. The ends were cut back, 2 bases at V and 1 base at J, with 12 bases in the middle. CDR3 length: 15 amino acids.

This clone was detected only a few times. The chain carries TRBV5-8 and TRBJ1-6; D may be TRBD1 (6 bases). Per germline, CDR1 SGHTS and CDR2 YDEGEE. The CDR3 covers 14 residues. The V end lost 4 bases, the J end lost 8 bases, and 13 bases lay between the germline ends. The CDR3 nucleotides read TGTGCCAGCAGCCGCGACAGGTTATATTCACCCCTCCACTTT. It is translated as CASSRDRLYSPLHF.

The V gene is TRBV18, the J gene TRBJ1-2; D gene uncertain. V was trimmed by 2 bases and J by 4 bases, leaving 11 bases between them. This CDR3 is 14 amino acids long. The germline gives CDR1 KGHSH, CDR2 LQKENI. Here the CDR3 DNA reads TGTGCCAGCTCACCAGGTACAGAGCGCTATGGCTACACCTTC. Protein: CASSPGTERYGYTF.

Only one count was recorded for this clone. The gene calls are TRBV2 and TRBJ2-3; D remains unclear. From germline, CDR1 is SNHLY and CDR2 FYNNEI. Trimming stripped 0 bases from V and 6 bases from J, with 13 bases between. The CDR3 is 15 residues long. In DNA form, the CDR3 reads TGTGCCAGCAGTGAAGCAGGGCCACCCGGGGATACGCAGTATTTT. This sequence encodes CASSEAGPPGDTQYF.

The chain has TRBV4-1 and TRBJ1-5; no definite D call. Looked up from germline, CDR1 is MGHRA and CDR2 is YSYEKL. The CDR3 loop spans 15 amino acids. Trimming shortened V by 1 base and J by 0 bases, and 7 bases separated the two germline ends. CDR3 residues: CASSQGPNSNQPQHF. The CDR3 DNA sequence: TGCGCCAGCAGCCAAGGACCAAATAGCAATCAGCCCCAGCATTTT.

The chain links TRBV9 to TRBJ2-1; 7 bases agree with TRBD1. J gave up 7 bases and V 2 bases, and 12 bases lay outside the gene matches. The CDR3 has 16 amino acids. CDR1 and CDR2 from the germline V gene are SGDLS and YYNGEE. The CDR3 is CASSVQIGQVGNEQFF. Here the CDR3 DNA reads TGTGCCAGCAGCGTCCAAATAGGACAGGTGGGGAATGAGCAGTTCTTC.

The chain employs TRBV11-1 and TRBJ2-1, with 8 positions matching TRBD1. This CDR3 comprises 18 residues. V shed 1 base and J 4 bases; nucleotides not matched to a gene: 12. The germline V gene encodes CDR1 SGHAT and CDR2 FQDESV (reference sequence). As DNA, the CDR3 is TGTGCCAGCAGCTTAGGGTTTTTAGGTAACAGGGGGTACAATGAGCAGTTCTTC. Encoded protein: CASSLGFLGNRGYNEQFF.

V usage is TRBV9 and J usage is TRBJ2-1, with TRBD2 matching 10 bases. This CDR3 is built from 15 residues. V lost 4 bases, J lost 8 bases, and 9 bases stayed unmatched. From germline, CDR1 is SGDLS and CDR2 YYNGEE. The CDR3 DNA reads TGTGCCAGCAGCCCCAGGGAGCGGGGGGGTCATGAGCAGTTCTTC. Encoded protein: CASSPRERGGHEQFF. Combining the CDR3 with reference TRBV9 and TRBJ2-1 gives the whole variable domain DSGVTQTPKHLITATGQRVTLRCSPRSGDLSVYWYQQSLDQGLQFLIQYYNGEERAKGNILERFSAQQFPDLHSELNLSSLELGDSALYFCASSPRERGGHEQFFGPGTRLTVL.